This T cell receptor (beta chain) was observed in a study of blood T cell repertoires in COVID-19 (TCRdb year 2020). At the level of the whole study: Samples covering the acute and convalescent phases of COVID-19 were provided by collaborators in the United States, Italy and Spain. The material from the prospective study consisted of cDNA or gDNA derived from T cells, B-cell-depleted T cells, or PBMCs. The dataset comprised deeply sampled blood TCRbeta repertoires from subjects exposed to, actively infected with, or recovered from COVID-19. The repertoires were released in a freely available public database intended as a resource for research on the immune response to SARS-CoV-2. The samples were drawn from the first 160 participants of the ongoing ImmuneRACE study and from under 1,500 subjects provided by 6 global collaborators. Nearly every sample came with metadata listing a de-identified subject ID, COVID-19 status, age in years and sex. Where HLA class I and class II types were available, the types were taken from metadata supplied by the sample provider, not from assay-based typing. The paper as a whole reports these results and caveats: The amount of clinical and demographic metadata varied by source and participant and was provided uncurated.

TCRbeta CDR3 regions were amplified from genomic DNA using the immunoSEQ Assay, a bias-controlled multiplex PCR. For the original study's pipeline: Nucleated cell counts per sample were estimated from amplification of reference gene primers within the assay. Sequence reads were collapsed and filtered to measure the absolute abundance of every unique TCRbeta CDR3 rearrangement. For each sample, productive Simpson clonality was calculated by taking the square root of Simpson's diversity index across productive rearrangements. Sourced from immuneACCESS, this table was stored by TCRdb with only in-frame sequences that have V and J called. A share of the clones is absent; for the studies checked, an unresolved V gene accounts for under half, and the remainder has no known explanation. V, J and clone size derive from that table, while D and trimming were established from the DNA sequence. For this sample there are roughly 100,000 clones; around 87% appear just once. Roughly 14% of the sample is held by the ten biggest clonotypes.

Collaborating institutions collected whole blood in K2EDTA tubes following their own protocols. For TCRbeta analysis, collaborators shipped samples in one of three forms: frozen whole blood, isolated PBMCs, or DNA extracted from either of those sample types. Concerning this clone: Its specific antigen is unknown. Base-call qualities are not available, and no considerably larger clone is one nucleotide away.

CDR3 length: 11 amino acids, cysteine to phenylalanine. The kept DNA is CDR3 alone, 33 bases in frame from the first base. The germline V gene (reference sequence) gives CDR1 as SGHNT and CDR2 as YYREEE. V is cut by 5 bases and J by 11 bases, and the space between the germline ends is 13 bases. The sequenced sample was peripheral blood. The chain employs TRBV5-4 and TRBJ1-1, with the D gene call left open. The TCR was taken from a man in his forties or fifties with acute or convalescent COVID-19. The CDR3 region has the sequence CASSRGGRAFF. At the DNA level, the sequence is TGTGCCAGCAGTCGAGGAGGGCGGGCTTTCTTT.